These 2 T cell receptor beta chains were all obtained from the same sample, sequenced in a study of cytomegalovirus exposure and HLA in healthy donors. PCR amplification relied on 60 Vbeta primers (plus 13 Jbeta primers). The table came from immunoSEQ multiplex PCR; TCRdb's copy has only in-frame clones and leaves some out. This table has some 200,000 clones, more than 80% appearing once. Sequenced material: PBMCs. The receptors were gathered from a woman aged 50 to 60 in good health and CMV-seropositive.

This clone was observed once. This chain links TRBV28 with TRBJ1-2; D remains ambiguous. Germline V lookup: CDR1 MDHEN, CDR2 SYDVKM. The CDR3 sequence is 15 residues long. Trimming took 1 base from V and 4 from J, leaving 13 bases between them. The CDR3 is CASSLSSGGPYGYTF. The DNA for the CDR3 is TGTGCCAGCAGTTTATCGTCGGGTGGTCCCTATGGCTACACCTTC.

The chain is built from TRBV5-1 and TRBJ1-1, with 8 bases fitting TRBD1. J was trimmed by 4 bases and V by 0 bases; bases with no gene match: 5. The CDR3 contains 15 residues. Germline V gene data show CDR1 as SGHRS and CDR2 as YFSETQ. The CDR3 here is CASSLGTGQVTEAFF. The CDR3 bases are TGCGCCAGCAGCTTGGGGACAGGGCAAGTCACTGAAGCTTTCTTT.